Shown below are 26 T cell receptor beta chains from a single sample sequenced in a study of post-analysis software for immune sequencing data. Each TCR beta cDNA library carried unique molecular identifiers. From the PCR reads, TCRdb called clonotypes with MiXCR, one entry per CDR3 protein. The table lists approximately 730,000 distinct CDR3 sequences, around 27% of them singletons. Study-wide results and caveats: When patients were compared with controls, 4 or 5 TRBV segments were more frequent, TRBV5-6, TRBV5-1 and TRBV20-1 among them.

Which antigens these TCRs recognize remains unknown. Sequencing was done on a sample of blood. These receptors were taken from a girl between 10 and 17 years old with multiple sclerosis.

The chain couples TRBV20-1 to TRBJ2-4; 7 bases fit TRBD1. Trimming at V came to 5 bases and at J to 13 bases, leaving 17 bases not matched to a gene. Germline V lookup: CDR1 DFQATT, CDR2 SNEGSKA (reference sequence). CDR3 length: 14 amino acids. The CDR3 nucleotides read TGCAGTGCTGAAGGGCAGACAGGGTCCTACGGGCAGTACTTC. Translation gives CSAEGQTGSYGQYF.

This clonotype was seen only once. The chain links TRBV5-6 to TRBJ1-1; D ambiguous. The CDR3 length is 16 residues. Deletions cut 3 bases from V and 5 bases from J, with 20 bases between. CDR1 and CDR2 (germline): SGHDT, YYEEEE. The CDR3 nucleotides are TGTGCCAGCAGCTGGAGCAGTTGGGAATTACGGACTGAAGCTTTCTTT. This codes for CASSWSSWELRTEAFF.

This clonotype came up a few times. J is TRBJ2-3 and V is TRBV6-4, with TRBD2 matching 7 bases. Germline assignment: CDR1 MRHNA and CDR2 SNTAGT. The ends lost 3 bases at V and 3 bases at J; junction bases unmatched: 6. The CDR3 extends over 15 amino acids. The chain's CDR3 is CASSEGREGTDTQYF. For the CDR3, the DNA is TGTGCCAGCAGTGAAGGCAGGGAGGGGACAGATACGCAGTATTTT.

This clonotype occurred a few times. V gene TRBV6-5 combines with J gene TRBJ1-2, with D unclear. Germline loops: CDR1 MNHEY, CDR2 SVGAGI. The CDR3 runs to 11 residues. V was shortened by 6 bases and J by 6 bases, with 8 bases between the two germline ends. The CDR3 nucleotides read TGTGCCAGCAGGTCGGCAGATGGCTACACCTTC. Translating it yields CASRSADGYTF.

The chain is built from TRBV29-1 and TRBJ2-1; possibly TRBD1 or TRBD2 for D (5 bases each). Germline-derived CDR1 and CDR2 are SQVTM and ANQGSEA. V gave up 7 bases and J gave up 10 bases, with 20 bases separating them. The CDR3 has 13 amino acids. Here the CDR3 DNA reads TGCAGCGCTGGGGGTTCGGGCCCGGGCGAGCAGTTCTTC. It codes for CSAGGSGPGEQFF.

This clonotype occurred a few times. Here the CDR3 DNA reads TGTGCCAGCAGCCTAATTAGCGGGACAGAGACCCAGTACTTC. The encoded protein is CASSLISGTETQYF. V and J are TRBV5-5 and TRBJ2-5, with 8 nucleotides matching TRBD2. There are 14 residues in the CDR3. The V and J ends lost 4 bases and 4 bases, in that order; junction bases with no gene match: 6. Germline V lookup: CDR1 SGHKS, CDR2 YYEKEE (reference sequence).

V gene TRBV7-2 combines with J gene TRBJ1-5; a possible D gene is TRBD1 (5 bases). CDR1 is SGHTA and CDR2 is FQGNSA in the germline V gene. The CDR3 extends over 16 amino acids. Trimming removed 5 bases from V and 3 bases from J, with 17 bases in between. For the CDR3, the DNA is TGTGCCAGCAGCCGCATCGGGGACGGACCCAATCAGCCCCAGCATTTT. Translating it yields CASSRIGDGPNQPQHF.

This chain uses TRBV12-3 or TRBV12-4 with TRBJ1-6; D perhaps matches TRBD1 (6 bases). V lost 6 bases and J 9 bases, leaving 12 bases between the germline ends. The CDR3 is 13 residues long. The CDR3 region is CASSPGEVSPLHF. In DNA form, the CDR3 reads TGTGCCAGCAGCCCAGGGGAAGTTTCACCCCTCCACTTT.

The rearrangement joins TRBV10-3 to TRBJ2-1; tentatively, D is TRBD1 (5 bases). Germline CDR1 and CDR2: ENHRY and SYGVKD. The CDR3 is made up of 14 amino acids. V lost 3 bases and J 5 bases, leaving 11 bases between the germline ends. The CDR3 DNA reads TGTGCCATCAGTGATTCTGGGGCCCACAATGAGCAGTTCTTC. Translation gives CAISDSGAHNEQFF.

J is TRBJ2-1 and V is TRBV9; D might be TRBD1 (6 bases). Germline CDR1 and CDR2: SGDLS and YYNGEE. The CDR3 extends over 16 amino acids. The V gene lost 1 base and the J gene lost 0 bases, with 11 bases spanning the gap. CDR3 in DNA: TGTGCCAGCAGCGTAAGGGACACCTTCTCCTACAATGAGCAGTTCTTC. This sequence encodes CASSVRDTFSYNEQFF.

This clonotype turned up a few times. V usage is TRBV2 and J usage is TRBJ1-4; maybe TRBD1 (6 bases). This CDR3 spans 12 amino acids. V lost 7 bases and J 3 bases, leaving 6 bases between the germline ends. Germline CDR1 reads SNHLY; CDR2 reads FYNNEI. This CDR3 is CASKGANEKLFF. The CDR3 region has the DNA TGTGCCAGCAAGGGGGCTAATGAAAAACTGTTTTTT.

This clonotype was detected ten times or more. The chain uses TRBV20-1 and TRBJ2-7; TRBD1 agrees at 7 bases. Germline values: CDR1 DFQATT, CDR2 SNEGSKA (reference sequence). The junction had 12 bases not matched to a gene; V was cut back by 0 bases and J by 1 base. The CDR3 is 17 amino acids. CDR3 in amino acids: CSARDLGLGTESYEQYF. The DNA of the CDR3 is TGCAGTGCTAGAGATCTGGGGCTAGGGACAGAGTCCTACGAGCAGTACTTC.

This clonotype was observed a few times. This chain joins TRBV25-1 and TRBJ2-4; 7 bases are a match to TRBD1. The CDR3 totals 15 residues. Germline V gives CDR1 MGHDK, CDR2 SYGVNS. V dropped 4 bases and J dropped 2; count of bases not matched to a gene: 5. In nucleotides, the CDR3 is TGTGCCAGCAGTGCCCTACAGGGGTCCAAAAACATTCAGTACTTC. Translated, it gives CASSALQGSKNIQYF.

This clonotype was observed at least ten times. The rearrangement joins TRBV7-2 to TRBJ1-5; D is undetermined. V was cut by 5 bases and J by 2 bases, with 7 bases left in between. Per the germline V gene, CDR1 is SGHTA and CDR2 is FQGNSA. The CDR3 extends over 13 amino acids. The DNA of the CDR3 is TGTGCCAGCAGCCAGCGTGGCAATCAGCCCCAGCATTTT. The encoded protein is CASSQRGNQPQHF.

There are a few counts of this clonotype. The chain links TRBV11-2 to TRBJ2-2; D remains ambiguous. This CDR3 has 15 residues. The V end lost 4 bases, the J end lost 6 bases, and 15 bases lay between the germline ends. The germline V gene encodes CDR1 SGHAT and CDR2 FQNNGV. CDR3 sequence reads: CASSSNPTRSGELFF. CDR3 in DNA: TGTGCCAGCAGCTCCAACCCAACCAGGTCCGGGGAGCTGTTTTTT.

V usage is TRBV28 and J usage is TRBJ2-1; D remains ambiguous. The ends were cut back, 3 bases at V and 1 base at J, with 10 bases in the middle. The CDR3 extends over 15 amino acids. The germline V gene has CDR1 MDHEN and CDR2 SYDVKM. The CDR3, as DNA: TGTGCCAGCAGTTTCGCTAGAACTTCCTACAATGAGCAGTTCTTC. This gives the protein CASSFARTSYNEQFF.

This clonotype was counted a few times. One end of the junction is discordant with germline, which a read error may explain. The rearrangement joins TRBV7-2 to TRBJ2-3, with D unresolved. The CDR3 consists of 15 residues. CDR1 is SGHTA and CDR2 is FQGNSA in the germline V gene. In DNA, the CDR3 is TGTGCCGGCAGCTTAGTAGCCGATCCGGCGGATACGCAGTATTTT. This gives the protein CAGSLVADPADTQYF. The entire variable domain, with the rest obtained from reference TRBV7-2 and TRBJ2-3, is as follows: GAGVSQSPSNKVTEKGKDVELRCDPISGHTALYWYRQSLGQGLEFLIYFQGNSAPDKSGLPSDRFSAERTGGSVSTLTIQRTQQEDSAVYLCAGSLVADPADTQYFGPGTRLTVL.

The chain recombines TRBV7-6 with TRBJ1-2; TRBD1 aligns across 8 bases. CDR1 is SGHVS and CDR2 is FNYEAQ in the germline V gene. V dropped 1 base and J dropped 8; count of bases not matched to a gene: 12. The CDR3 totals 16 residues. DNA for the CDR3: TGTGCCAGCAGCTTAGGTGCAGGGGGCGATTCGAGGGGCTACACCTTC. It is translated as CASSLGAGGDSRGYTF.

The CDR3 DNA reads TGTGCCAGCAGGGTCCCTACGACCACGGAGCAGTTCTTC. It codes for CASRVPTTTEQFF. This chain connects TRBV5-8 to TRBJ2-1, with D unresolved. The V gene's germline CDR1 is SGHTS and CDR2 YDEGEE. Trimming took 5 bases from V and 10 from J, leaving 16 bases between them. This CDR3 comprises 13 residues.

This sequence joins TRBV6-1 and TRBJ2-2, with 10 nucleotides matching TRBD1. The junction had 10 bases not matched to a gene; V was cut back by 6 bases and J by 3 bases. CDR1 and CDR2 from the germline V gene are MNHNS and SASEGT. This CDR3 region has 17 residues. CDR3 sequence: CASSQSRTGGHTGELFF. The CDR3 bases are TGTGCCAGCAGCCAAAGCCGGACAGGGGGGCACACCGGGGAGCTGTTTTTT.

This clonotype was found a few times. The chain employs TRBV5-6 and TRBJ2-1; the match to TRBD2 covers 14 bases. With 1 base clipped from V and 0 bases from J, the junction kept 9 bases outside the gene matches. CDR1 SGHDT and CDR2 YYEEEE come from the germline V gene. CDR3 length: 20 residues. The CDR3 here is CASSLSGGLAGDLSYNEQFF. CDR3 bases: TGTGCCAGCAGCTTGTCTGGGGGACTAGCGGGAGATCTCTCCTACAATGAGCAGTTCTTC.

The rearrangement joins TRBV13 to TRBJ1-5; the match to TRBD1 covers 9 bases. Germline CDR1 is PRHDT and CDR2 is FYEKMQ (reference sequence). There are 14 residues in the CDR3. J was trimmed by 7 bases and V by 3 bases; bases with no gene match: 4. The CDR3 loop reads CASSFGTGLQPQHF. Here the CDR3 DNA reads TGTGCCAGCAGCTTCGGGACAGGGTTACAGCCCCAGCATTTT.

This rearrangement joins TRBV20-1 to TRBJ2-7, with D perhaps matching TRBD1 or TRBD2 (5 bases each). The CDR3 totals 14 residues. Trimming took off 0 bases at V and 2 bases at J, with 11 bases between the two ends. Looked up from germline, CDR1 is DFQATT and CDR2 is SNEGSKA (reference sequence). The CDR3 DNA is TGCAGTGCTAGAGACCCGGGGCAGACCTACGAGCAGTACTTC. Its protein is CSARDPGQTYEQYF.

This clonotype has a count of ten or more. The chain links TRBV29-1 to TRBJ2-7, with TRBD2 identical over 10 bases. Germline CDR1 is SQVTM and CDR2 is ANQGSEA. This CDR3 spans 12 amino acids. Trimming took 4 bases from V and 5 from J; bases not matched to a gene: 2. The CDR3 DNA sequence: TGCAGCGTTGGGCTAGCGGGAGACGAGCAGTACTTC. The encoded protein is CSVGLAGDEQYF.

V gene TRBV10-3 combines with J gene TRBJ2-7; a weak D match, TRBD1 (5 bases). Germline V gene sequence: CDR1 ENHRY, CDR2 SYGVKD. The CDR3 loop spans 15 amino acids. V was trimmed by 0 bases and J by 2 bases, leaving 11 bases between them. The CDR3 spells CAISESAGIAYEQYF. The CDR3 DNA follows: TGTGCCATCAGTGAGTCGGCAGGGATAGCCTACGAGCAGTACTTC.

The CDR3 DNA sequence: TGTGCCAGCAGCTTAGTCGTACAGGAAGCTTTCTTT. Translated: CASSLVVQEAFF. The chain is built from TRBV7-9 and TRBJ1-1; no definite D call. The CDR3 has 12 residues. Germline V lookup: CDR1 SEHNR, CDR2 FQNEAQ (reference sequence). V was shortened by 1 base and J by 8 bases, with 8 bases between the two germline ends.